One sample yielded the 7 T cell receptor beta chains listed below, sequenced in a study of blood T cell repertoires in COVID-19 (dated by TCRdb to about 2020). The library relied on the immunoSEQ multiplex PCR assay. The source is immuneACCESS, and TCRdb retained only in-frame sequences with V and J called. Part of the clones is not carried over; for the studies checked, unresolved V genes explain less than half of this, and the remainder is unexplained. The sample profile shows roughly 230,000 clones; roughly 80% of them were found once. The ten largest make up about 7.4% of the sample. Sequencing was done on a sample of peripheral blood. These receptors were taken from a woman of 80 years or more with acute or convalescent COVID-19.

The chain uses TRBV10-3 and TRBJ2-1, with D hard to call. This CDR3 comprises 13 residues. Germline CDR1 ENHRY, CDR2 SYGVKD. The ends were cut back, 0 bases at V and 7 bases at J, with 7 bases in the middle. The CDR3 is CAISESTGNEQFF. CDR3 coding DNA: TGTGCCATCAGTGAGTCGACTGGGAATGAGCAGTTCTTC.

V usage is TRBV20-1 and J usage is TRBJ1-1; D is unclear. This CDR3 contains 11 residues. The V and J ends lost 6 bases and 6 bases respectively, with 11 bases between them. Looked up from germline, CDR1 is DFQATT and CDR2 is SNEGSKA (reference sequence). CDR3 DNA sequence: TGCAGTGCCTCAAGGCGGTCTGAAGCTTTCTTT. It specifies CSASRRSEAFF.

The chain combines TRBV20-1 with TRBJ1-2, with TRBD1 matching over 7 bases. V dropped 3 bases and J dropped 4; count of bases not matched to a gene: 8. CDR1 is DFQATT, CDR2 SNEGSKA, per germline (reference sequence). The CDR3 contains 14 residues. CDR3 in amino acids: CSASGRPGGYGYTF. For the CDR3, the DNA is TGCAGTGCTAGTGGGCGTCCAGGGGGCTATGGCTACACCTTC.

The V call is TRBV5-1, the J call TRBJ2-2; 11 nucleotides agree with TRBD2. CDR1 and CDR2 from the germline V gene are SGHRS and YFSETQ. The CDR3 sequence is 17 residues long. V was clipped by 4 bases and J by 4 bases; unmatched bases: 9. The CDR3 nucleotides read TGCGCCAGCAGCCTGGACTTAGGACTAGCGGGCACCGGGGAGCTGTTTTTT. Translated, it gives CASSLDLGLAGTGELFF.

This clone has more than one count but fewer than ten. The V gene is TRBV30, the J gene TRBJ1-1; D ambiguous. The CDR3 runs 13 residues. Per the germline V gene, CDR1 is GTSNPN and CDR2 is SVGIG (reference sequence). V gave up 2 bases and J gave up 4 bases, with 11 bases separating them. The CDR3 here is CAWSRAAGTEAFF. Here the CDR3 DNA reads TGTGCCTGGAGTCGGGCCGCGGGCACTGAAGCTTTCTTT.

The chain recombines TRBV28 with TRBJ1-6; 7 bases match TRBD1. With V trimmed by 6 bases and J by 7 bases, 6 bases remained unmatched. This CDR3 contains 14 residues. Germline V gives CDR1 MDHEN, CDR2 SYDVKM. This CDR3 is CASRSGTANSPLHF. The CDR3, as DNA: TGTGCCAGCAGGTCCGGGACAGCCAATTCACCCCTCCACTTT.

V gene TRBV5-1 combines with J gene TRBJ2-1; 11 bases line up with TRBD2. CDR1 is SGHRS, CDR2 YFSETQ, per germline. The CDR3 is made up of 16 amino acids. The V gene end was trimmed by 4 bases and the J gene end by 7 bases; junction bases not matched to a gene: 10. The CDR3 sequence is CASSPTGTSGGNEQFF. The CDR3 nucleotides read TGCGCCAGCAGCCCTACCGGGACTAGCGGCGGAAATGAGCAGTTCTTC.